This T cell receptor (beta chain) was identified in a study of beta chain features in type 1 diabetes. Whole-study results and caveats: For patients, the naive, central memory and Treg TCRB repertoires appeared more alike than for healthy donors. There were fewer insertions and more deletions at the VDJ junctions of type 1 diabetes patients.

The study reverse transcribed the entire isolated RNA, so it sequenced expressed TCRB transcripts. TCRdb's table, derived via immunoSEQ multiplex PCR, lists solely in-frame clones and lacks some. This sample has 300,000 to 450,000 clones, with around an eighth found just once. This clone was seen a few times. The antigen is unknown. The CDR3 is 8 amino acids. Germline CDR1 and CDR2: SGHTA and FQGTGA. The receptor comes from a man aged 18 to 29 in good health. This chain uses TRBV7-3 with TRBJ2-1; possibly TRBD2 for D (5 bases). Material for sequencing was naive CD4+ T cells from blood. CDR3 residues: CAGGEQFF. The CDR3 DNA is TGTGCAGGAGGTGAGCAGTTCTTC.